The sequence of this T cell receptor beta chain was determined in a study of identical twins. Study findings and constraints: Models predicted too little out-of-frame TCR alpha sharing in monozygotic twins.

Of note for this clonotype: Its target is unknown.

The germline V gene encodes CDR1 MDHEN and CDR2 SYDVKM. CDR3 length: 11 amino acids. Trimming removed 5 bases at V and 9 bases at J, with 10 bases between. Template switching added a universal primer site; cDNA carried unique molecular identifiers. TCRdb reanalysed the 5' RACE reads using MiXCR and keeps one entry per CDR3 protein. The sample contains a few hundred thousand distinct CDR3 sequences, approximately 16% of which appear only once. Donors were all healthy Caucasians. The same sample was also studied in work on yellow fever vaccine responses in identical twins. From that study: Twins reportedly mounted vaccine T cell responses that seemed partly convergent, partly personalized.

The TCR comes from a woman under 30 in good health. The rearrangement joins TRBV28 to TRBJ2-5, with D unclear. The sequencing input was CD4+ T cells sorted from blood. The CDR3 loop reads CASSKGRAQYF. CDR3 DNA: TGTGCCAGCAGTAAAGGACGGGCCCAGTACTTC.